The 27 T cell receptor beta chains in this list originate from one sample, sequenced in a study of OX40 agonist ivuxolimab in advanced cancers. Some clones are missing from TCRdb's copy, which holds only in-frame ones; the method was immunoSEQ multiplex PCR. The sample gives about 70,000 clones, around nine tenths of which show up once; around 1% is in the top ten. The source was CD4+ or CD8+ T cells sorted from blood, collected in a trial of the OX40 agonist ivuxolimab. These receptors all stem from an adult with an advanced solid tumor such as melanoma, head and neck, liver or kidney cancer.

The gene calls are TRBV5-1 and TRBJ2-2; perhaps TRBD2 as D (7 bases). Trimming left V 2 bases short and J 3 bases short, with 14 bases between. This CDR3 has 16 amino acids. CDR1 and CDR2 (germline): SGHRS, YFSETQ. The CDR3 nucleotides are TGCGCCAGCAGCTTAGAGGGGGGGCGAGACACCGGGGAGCTGTTTTTT. Amino acid sequence: CASSLEGGRDTGELFF.

This chain connects TRBV6-1 to TRBJ2-7, with TRBD2 matching over 11 bases. Germline CDR1 reads MNHNS; CDR2 reads SASEGT. The V gene end was trimmed by 7 bases and the J gene end by 2 bases; junction bases not matched to a gene: 7. The CDR3 has 15 amino acids. CDR3 sequence reads: CASKTGTSGTYEQYF. As DNA, the CDR3 is TGTGCCAGCAAAACCGGGACTAGCGGAACCTACGAGCAGTACTTC.

The chain carries TRBV5-1 and TRBJ2-7, with 9 bases matching TRBD1. Germline lookup yields CDR1 SGHRS and CDR2 YFSETQ. V lost 0 bases to trimming and J lost 6 bases; unmatched junction nucleotides: 4. CDR3 length equals 14 residues. The CDR3 region is CASSLGGTGSEQYF. The CDR3 DNA reads TGCGCCAGCAGCTTGGGGGGGACAGGGTCCGAGCAGTACTTC.

The chain joins TRBV7-9 to TRBJ2-2; TRBD1 agrees at 8 bases. The CDR3 spans 16 residues. V gave up 5 bases and J gave up 4 bases; unmatched junction bases: 9. Germline CDR1 is SEHNR and CDR2 is FQNEAQ (reference sequence). The CDR3 spells CASSPPARGRTGELFF. The CDR3 DNA reads TGTGCCAGCAGCCCTCCGGCCAGGGGGCGCACCGGGGAGCTGTTTTTT.

J is TRBJ1-2 and V is TRBV5-4; perhaps TRBD1 as D (6 bases). The CDR3 has 15 amino acids. Germline assignment: CDR1 SGHNT and CDR2 YYREEE (reference sequence). V lost 5 bases and J 0 bases, leaving 14 bases between the germline ends. CDR3 in amino acids: CASSPPDRTNYGYTF. CDR3 DNA sequence: TGTGCCAGCAGTCCCCCGGACAGAACTAACTATGGCTACACCTTC.

A note on this clone: At one end, the junction sequence differs from germline, possibly due to a read error. The CDR3 here is CASSLAGIKETQYF. CDR3 coding DNA: TGTGCCAGCAGCCTAGCGGGGATTAAAGAGACCCAGTACTTC. The chain links TRBV7-8 to TRBJ2-5, with 9 bases aligning to TRBD2. Germline V gene sequence: CDR1 SGHVS, CDR2 FQNEAQ. The CDR3 runs 14 residues.

This chain uses TRBV19 with TRBJ1-2, with 10 bases matching TRBD1. Germline CDR1 reads LNHDA; CDR2 reads SQIVND (reference sequence). The CDR3 totals 18 residues. Losses at the gene ends were 0 bases for V and 2 bases for J; bases not matched to a gene: 9. The CDR3 nucleotides read TGTGCCAGTAGTATAGATATGACAGGGGGCATCCTGAACTATGGCTACACCTTC. Translation gives CASSIDMTGGILNYGYTF.

The chain carries TRBV6-6 and TRBJ1-1, with 9 bases aligning to TRBD1. The CDR3 is 15 amino acids. After removal of 2 bases from V and 11 bases from J, the junction contained 12 bases not matched to a gene. Germline V CDR1 and CDR2: MNHNY, SVGAGI (reference sequence). The chain's CDR3 is CASSYLPSTGGEAFF. CDR3 nucleotide sequence: TGTGCCAGCAGTTACCTTCCTTCGACAGGGGGGGAGGCTTTCTTT.

The chain employs TRBV5-1 and TRBJ1-1; D not certain. Trimming pared 4 bases from V and 2 bases from J, leaving 12 bases between. The CDR3 covers 14 residues. Germline loops: CDR1 SGHRS, CDR2 YFSETQ. The CDR3: CASSPWGGNTEAFF. The CDR3 bases are TGCGCCAGCAGCCCCTGGGGAGGTAACACTGAAGCTTTCTTT.

The chain is built from TRBV14 and TRBJ2-7, with D perhaps matching TRBD2 (6 bases). V lost 2 bases and J 3 bases, leaving 14 bases between the germline ends. Germline assignment: CDR1 SGHDN and CDR2 FVKESK. The CDR3 consists of 15 residues. The CDR3 here is CASSQTTRGGYEQYF. In DNA, the CDR3 is TGTGCCAGCAGCCAAACTACGCGGGGCGGCTACGAGCAGTACTTC.

The chain carries TRBV7-6 and TRBJ2-7; D possibly matches TRBD1 or TRBD2 (5 bases each). Trimming left V 3 bases short and J 2 bases short, with 20 bases between. The CDR3 is 17 amino acids. Germline loops: CDR1 SGHVS, CDR2 FNYEAQ. The CDR3 protein is CASSFPWFRDVPYEQYF. The CDR3 nucleotides are TGTGCCAGCAGCTTTCCTTGGTTTAGGGACGTTCCCTACGAGCAGTACTTC. The full variable domain, with the rest looked up from reference TRBV7-6 and TRBJ2-7, is GAGVSQSPRYKVTKRGQDVALRCDPISGHVSLYWYRQALGQGPEFLTYFNYEAQQDKSGLPNDRFSAERPEGSISTLTIQRTEQRDSAMYRCASSFPWFRDVPYEQYFGPGTRLTVT.

The chain uses TRBV5-8 and TRBJ2-3, with TRBD2 matching over 7 bases. V lost 3 bases to trimming and J lost 3 bases; unmatched junction nucleotides: 7. Germline V gives CDR1 SGHTS, CDR2 YDEGEE. This CDR3 has 15 amino acids. DNA for the CDR3: TGTGCCAGCAGCTCCAAAAGCGGGGCTACAGATACGCAGTATTTT. Amino acid sequence: CASSSKSGATDTQYF.

The CDR3 DNA reads TGTGCCAGCAGTTTAAGGCAGGGTGGTGATACGCAGTATTTT. Amino acids: CASSLRQGGDTQYF. The chain recombines TRBV27 with TRBJ2-3, with D maybe TRBD1 (5 bases). This CDR3 has 14 residues. Deletions cut 2 bases from V and 6 bases from J, with 12 bases between. The V gene's germline CDR1 is MNHEY and CDR2 SMNVEV (reference sequence).

The gene calls are TRBV5-5 and TRBJ2-7; D is ambiguous. The CDR3 loop spans 14 amino acids. Deletions cut 4 bases from V and 0 bases from J, with 11 bases between. CDR1 is SGHKS and CDR2 is YYEKEE in the germline V gene (reference sequence). CDR3 protein: CASSPRWSSYEQYF. CDR3 in DNA: TGTGCCAGCAGCCCGCGATGGTCCTCCTACGAGCAGTACTTC.

The chain has TRBV2 and TRBJ2-7; 8 nucleotides match TRBD1. The V segment lost 3 bases and the J segment 5 bases; nucleotides outside the gene matches: 9. Germline lookup yields CDR1 SNHLY and CDR2 FYNNEI. The CDR3 length is 15 residues. For the CDR3, the DNA is TGTGCCAGCAGTGACTCAAGACAGGGGTGGGACGAGCAGTACTTC. It specifies CASSDSRQGWDEQYF.

The chain carries TRBV6-1 and TRBJ1-1; TRBD1 matches 7 bases. Germline CDR1 reads MNHNS; CDR2 reads SASEGT. This CDR3 contains 14 residues. Trimming cost V 2 bases and J 1 base; bases outside gene matches: 1. The CDR3 protein is CASSERDRNTEAFF. The CDR3 DNA is TGTGCCAGCAGTGAAAGGGACAGGAACACTGAAGCTTTCTTT.

This rearrangement joins TRBV6-6 to TRBJ1-2; D perhaps matches TRBD1 (6 bases). The CDR3 length is 13 residues. Trimming cost V 4 bases and J 8 bases, with 14 bases left between them. Looked up from germline, CDR1 is MNHNY and CDR2 is SVGAGI (reference sequence). The chain's CDR3 is CASSSSGVGGYTF. The CDR3 bases are TGTGCCAGCAGTTCATCAGGGGTAGGGGGCTACACCTTC.

The CDR3 sequence is CASSPIQSSPLHF. The CDR3 DNA reads TGTGCCAGCAGCCCAATACAGTCTTCACCCCTCCACTTT. The gene calls are TRBV14 and TRBJ1-6; the D is unclear. This CDR3 spans 13 amino acids. Per germline, CDR1 SGHDN and CDR2 FVKESK. V gave up 4 bases and J gave up 9 bases, with 10 bases separating them.

The chain recombines TRBV10-2 with TRBJ1-6; D call uncertain. This CDR3 is built from 14 residues. V gave up 4 bases and J gave up 6 bases, with 10 bases separating them. CDR1 WSHSY and CDR2 SAAADI come from the germline V gene. CDR3 sequence (DNA): TGCGCCAGCAGTGGGGCGGGAGCTAATTCACCCCTCCACTTT. Protein: CASSGAGANSPLHF.

The V gene is TRBV7-9, the J gene TRBJ1-2, with 10 bases that match TRBD1. The CDR3 is made up of 14 amino acids. Germline loops: CDR1 SEHNR, CDR2 FQNEAQ (reference sequence). V lost 7 bases and J lost 4; bases outside the gene matches: 6. This CDR3 reads CASTKDRGVYGYTF. CDR3 nucleotides: TGTGCCAGCACAAAGGACAGGGGGGTCTATGGCTACACCTTC.

The genes are TRBV5-1 and TRBJ2-5, with D possibly called TRBD1 or TRBD2 (6 bases each). Trimming removed 3 bases from V and 4 bases from J, with 13 bases in between. This CDR3 is 14 amino acids long. CDR1 is SGHRS, CDR2 YFSETQ, per germline. The CDR3 loop reads CASSSEGGLETQYF. In DNA, the CDR3 is TGCGCCAGCAGCTCGGAGGGGGGCCTAGAGACCCAGTACTTC.

The V call is TRBV18, the J call TRBJ1-4; TRBD1 might be the D (5 bases). The CDR3 contains 13 residues. V was trimmed by 4 bases and J by 7 bases, leaving 10 bases between them. CDR1 is KGHSH, CDR2 LQKENI, per germline. The CDR3 sequence: CASSRGDGEKLFF. The CDR3 coding sequence is TGTGCCAGCTCACGGGGGGACGGTGAAAAACTGTTTTTT.

The J gene is TRBJ1-6, the V gene TRBV19; no firm D call. CDR1 LNHDA and CDR2 SQIVND come from the germline V gene (reference sequence). The CDR3 spans 14 residues. V was trimmed by 9 bases and J by 6 bases, leaving 15 bases between them. Here the CDR3 DNA reads TGTGCCAGCCGAACGACCGGTAGTAATTCACCCCTCCACTTT. This codes for CASRTTGSNSPLHF.

The genes are TRBV6-5 and TRBJ1-6, with TRBD1 matching 7 bases. Trimming cost V 6 bases and J 6 bases; bases outside gene matches: 5. CDR3 size: 14 residues. CDR1 is MNHEY and CDR2 is SVGAGI in the germline V gene. CDR3 loop: CASRGQVPNSPLHF. The CDR3 DNA reads TGTGCCAGCAGAGGACAGGTCCCTAATTCACCCCTCCACTTT.

The chain combines TRBV5-4 with TRBJ1-2, with TRBD1 identical over 7 bases. This CDR3 has 12 amino acids. J gave up 8 bases and V 8 bases, and 9 bases lay outside the gene matches. Germline V gene data show CDR1 as SGHNT and CDR2 as YYREEE (reference sequence). The CDR3 sequence: CASKGGSGGYTF. CDR3 DNA: TGTGCCAGTAAAGGGGGCTCAGGAGGCTACACCTTC.

The rearrangement uses TRBV7-2 and TRBJ1-2; no definite D call. Germline CDR1 reads SGHTA; CDR2 reads FQGNSA. V dropped 3 bases and J dropped 2 bases, with 16 bases sitting between them. The length of the CDR3 is 16 residues. CDR3 nucleotides: TGTGCCAGCAGCTTCATTATAGCCAGGAAGAACTATGGCTACACCTTC. Translation: CASSFIIARKNYGYTF.

V usage is TRBV7-8 and J usage is TRBJ1-1, with a weak D call TRBD1 (5 bases). Germline V lookup: CDR1 SGHVS, CDR2 FQNEAQ. Between the trimmed V and J ends, which lost 0 bases and 0 bases, there was a span of 14 bases. The CDR3 spans 17 residues. Here the CDR3 reads CASSLAAGGAMNTEAFF. In DNA, the CDR3 is TGTGCCAGCAGCTTAGCGGCGGGGGGTGCGATGAACACTGAAGCTTTCTTT.